The clone carrying this TCR beta chain showed up just a few times. A single record per CDR3 protein comes from TCRdb applying MiXCR to the RT-PCR reads. The data contain around 760,000 distinct CDR3 sequences, approximately 15% of them singletons. Germline V gene lookup returns CDR1 LNHNV and CDR2 YYDKDF (reference sequence). With 0 bases clipped from V and 6 bases from J, the junction kept 13 bases outside the gene matches. This CDR3 has 18 amino acids. This record comes from a study of response to subunit inactivated influenza vaccine. The material was PBMCs from blood, obtained 14 to 15 days before vaccination. This sequence joins TRBV15 and TRBJ2-3, with 9 bases identical to TRBD2. This receptor was identified in a man aged 45-65 years who received an inactivated influenza vaccine. The CDR3 protein is CATSRESGLAGTRDTQYF. In nucleotides, the CDR3 is TGTGCCACCAGCAGAGAGTCAGGGCTAGCGGGGACCCGGGATACGCAGTATTTT.